This entry concerns a single T cell receptor (beta chain). The antigen is not known. The data originate from a study of shared clonotypes between healthy human individuals. Study summary: CD4 naive and CD4 memory each took three plates per donor, while CD8 naive took two and CD8 memory one.

Repertoires were generated with immunoSEQ multiplex PCR, while TCRdb's copy carries only in-frame clones and drops some. This table has some 2,000,000 clones, roughly 96% appearing once. General study findings and limits: Sampling included only blood; tissue repertoires likely differ. Depth was large, yet rarefaction showed that sorted-subset sequencing was incomplete.

Sequenced: naive CD4+ T cells sorted from blood. Described subset: CD45RA+ positively selected. This clonotype was obtained from a man between 18 and 35 years old in good health.

CDR3 coding DNA: TGTGCCAGTAGTGCGTCGACTAGCGGGTTTAACGTCCTGACTTTC. Encoded protein: CASSASTSGFNVLTF. The chain is built from TRBV19 and TRBJ2-6; TRBD2 matches at 10 bases. Trimming cost V 5 bases and J 10 bases; bases outside gene matches: 8. The CDR3 consists of 15 residues. Germline-derived CDR1 and CDR2 are LNHDA and SQIVND (reference sequence).